This T cell receptor beta chain originates from a study of CD8 T cells in Susac syndrome. RNA amounts of roughly 0.45 to 1 ug underwent reverse transcription with random hexamers. Amplification of the TCR beta CDR3 was carried out by immunoSEQ multiplex PCR, which spanned a total of 54 Vbeta and 13 Jbeta segments. MiXCR was run by TCRdb on the immunoSEQ multiplex PCR reads, yielding one entry per CDR3 protein. This table has some 100,000 distinct CDR3 sequences, around nine tenths appearing once. The CDR3 has 14 residues. Germline lookup yields CDR1 DFQATT and CDR2 SNEGSKA (reference sequence). The V gene lost 3 bases and the J gene lost 9 bases, with 18 bases spanning the gap. Whole-study results and caveats: It was acknowledged in the study that the number of individuals who were included in its TCR sequencing and HLA analysis was relatively small.

Sequencing of TCR beta drew on CD8+ and CD4+ T cells from blood. Negative isolation was applied to CD8+ and CD4+ T cells, and FACS enrichment was applied to TEMRA cells. Points on this clonotype: Its antigen is unidentified.

V gene TRBV20-1 combines with J gene TRBJ2-1; D is perhaps TRBD2 (6 bases). The source of this sequence is a human donor in good health. Sequencing used CD4+ T cells from PBMCs. Here the CDR3 DNA reads TGCAGTGCTAGGGCTCCGGCGGGGTCTGGTGAGCAGTTCTTC. Translation gives CSARAPAGSGEQFF.